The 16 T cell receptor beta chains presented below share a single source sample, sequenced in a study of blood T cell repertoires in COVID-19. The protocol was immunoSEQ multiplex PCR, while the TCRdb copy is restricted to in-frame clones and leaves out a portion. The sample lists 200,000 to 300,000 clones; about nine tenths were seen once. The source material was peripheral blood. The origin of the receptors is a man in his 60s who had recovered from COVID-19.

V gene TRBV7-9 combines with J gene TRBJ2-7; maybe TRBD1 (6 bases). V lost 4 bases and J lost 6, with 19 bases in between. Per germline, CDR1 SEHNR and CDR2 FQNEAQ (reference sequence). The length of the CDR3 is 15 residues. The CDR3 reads CASSWRTGFSGEQYF. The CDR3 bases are TGTGCCAGCAGCTGGAGAACAGGGTTTTCCGGCGAGCAGTACTTC.

CDR3 bases: TGTGCCAGCTCACCACGACCGGGGTCTGGTGGAGAGACCCAGTACTTC. It encodes CASSPRPGSGGETQYF. V and J are TRBV18 and TRBJ2-5; D perhaps matches TRBD2 (5 bases). Germline V gene lookup returns CDR1 KGHSH and CDR2 LQKENI. The CDR3 spans 16 residues. Trimming took off 1 base at V and 4 bases at J, with 16 bases between the two ends.

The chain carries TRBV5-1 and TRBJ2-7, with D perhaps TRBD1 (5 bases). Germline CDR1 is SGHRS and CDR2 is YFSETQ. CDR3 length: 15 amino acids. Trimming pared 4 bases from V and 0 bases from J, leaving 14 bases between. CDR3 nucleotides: TGCGCCAGCAGCGCCTTTACAGGTCTCTCCTACGAGCAGTACTTC. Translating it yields CASSAFTGLSYEQYF. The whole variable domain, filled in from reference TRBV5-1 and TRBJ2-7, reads KAGVTQTPRYLIKTRGQQVTLSCSPISGHRSVSWYQQTPGQGLQFLFEYFSETQRNKGNFPGRFSGRQFSNSRSEMNVSTLELGDSALYLCASSAFTGLSYEQYFGPGTRLTVT.

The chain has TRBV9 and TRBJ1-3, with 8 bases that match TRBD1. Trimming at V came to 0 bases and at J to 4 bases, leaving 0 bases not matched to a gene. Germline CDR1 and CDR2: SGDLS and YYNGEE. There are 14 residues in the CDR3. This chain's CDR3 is CASSVGQGGNTIYF. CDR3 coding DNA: TGTGCCAGCAGCGTAGGACAGGGGGGAAACACCATATATTTT.

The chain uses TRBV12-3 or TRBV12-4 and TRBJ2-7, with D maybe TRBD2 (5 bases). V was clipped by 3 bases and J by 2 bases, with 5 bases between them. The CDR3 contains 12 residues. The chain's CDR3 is CASSFGTYEQYF. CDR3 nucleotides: TGTGCCAGCAGTTTCGGGACCTACGAGCAGTACTTC.

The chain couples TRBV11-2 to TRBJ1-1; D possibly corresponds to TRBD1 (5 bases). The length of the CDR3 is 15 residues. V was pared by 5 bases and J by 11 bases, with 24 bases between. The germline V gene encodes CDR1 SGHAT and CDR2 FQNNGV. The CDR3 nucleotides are TGTGCCAGCAGCGCGCTGAGTCAGGGTGGTGTGGAGGCTTTCTTT. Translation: CASSALSQGGVEAFF.

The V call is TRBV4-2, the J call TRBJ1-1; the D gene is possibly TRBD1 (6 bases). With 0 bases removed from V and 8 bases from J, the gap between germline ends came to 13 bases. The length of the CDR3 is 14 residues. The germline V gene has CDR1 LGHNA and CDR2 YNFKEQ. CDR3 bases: TGTGCCAGCAGCCAAGAAGTCCAAACAGGGGAAGCTTTCTTT. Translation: CASSQEVQTGEAFF.

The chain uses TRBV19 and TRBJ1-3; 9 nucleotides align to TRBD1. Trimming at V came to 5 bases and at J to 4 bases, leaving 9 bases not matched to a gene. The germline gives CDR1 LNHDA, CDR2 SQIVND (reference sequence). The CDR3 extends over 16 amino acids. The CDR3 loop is CASSSPGQGSGNTIYF. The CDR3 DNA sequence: TGTGCCAGTAGTTCCCCGGGACAGGGATCCGGAAACACCATATATTTT.

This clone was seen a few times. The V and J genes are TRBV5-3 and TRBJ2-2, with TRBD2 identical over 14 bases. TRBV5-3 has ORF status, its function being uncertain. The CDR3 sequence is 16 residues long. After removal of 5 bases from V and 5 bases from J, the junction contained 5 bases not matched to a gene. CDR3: CARSTGLAGDTGELFF. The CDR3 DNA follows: TGTGCCAGAAGTACGGGACTAGCGGGGGATACCGGGGAGCTGTTTTTT.

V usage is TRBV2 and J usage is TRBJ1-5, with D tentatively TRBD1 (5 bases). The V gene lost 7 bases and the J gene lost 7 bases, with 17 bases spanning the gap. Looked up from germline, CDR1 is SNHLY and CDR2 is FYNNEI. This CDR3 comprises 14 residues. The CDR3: CASKETEIGQPQHF. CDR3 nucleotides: TGTGCCAGCAAGGAGACAGAAATCGGACAGCCCCAGCATTTT.

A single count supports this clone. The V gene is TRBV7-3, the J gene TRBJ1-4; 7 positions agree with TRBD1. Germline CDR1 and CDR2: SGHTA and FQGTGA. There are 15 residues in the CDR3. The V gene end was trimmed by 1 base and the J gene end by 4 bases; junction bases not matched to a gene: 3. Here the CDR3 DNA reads TGTGCCAGCAGCTTAAACACAGGGGTTAATGAAAAACTGTTTTTT. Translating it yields CASSLNTGVNEKLFF.

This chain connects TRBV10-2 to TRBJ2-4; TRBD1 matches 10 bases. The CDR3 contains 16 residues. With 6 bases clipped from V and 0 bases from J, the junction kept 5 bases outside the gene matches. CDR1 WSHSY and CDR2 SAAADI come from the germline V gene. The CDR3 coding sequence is TGCGCCAGCAGCCTTGGACAGGGGGTAGCCAAAAACATTCAGTACTTC. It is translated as CASSLGQGVAKNIQYF.

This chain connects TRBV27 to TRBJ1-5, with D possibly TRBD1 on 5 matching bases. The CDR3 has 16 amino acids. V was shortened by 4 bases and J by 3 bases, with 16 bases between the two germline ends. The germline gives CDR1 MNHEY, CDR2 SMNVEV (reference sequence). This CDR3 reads CASSSPLTGVNQPQHF. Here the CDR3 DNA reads TGTGCCAGCAGTTCCCCACTCACGGGGGTCAATCAGCCCCAGCATTTT.

CDR3 in amino acids: CASSSGQATYEQYF. CDR3 sequence (DNA): TGTGCCAGCAGTTCCGGACAGGCGACCTACGAGCAGTACTTC. V and J are TRBV6-5 and TRBJ2-7, with 7 nucleotides matching TRBD1. CDR1 is MNHEY, CDR2 SVGAGI, per germline. This CDR3 has 14 residues. Unmatched junction bases numbered 5, after V lost 4 bases and J lost 2 bases.

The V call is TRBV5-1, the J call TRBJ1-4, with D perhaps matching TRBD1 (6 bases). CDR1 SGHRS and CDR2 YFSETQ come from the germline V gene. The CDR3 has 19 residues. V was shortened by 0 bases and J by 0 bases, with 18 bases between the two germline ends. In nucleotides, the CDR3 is TGCGCCAGCAGCTTGGAGGGGACACAGGGATTTGCAACTAATGAAAAACTGTTTTTT. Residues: CASSLEGTQGFATNEKLFF.

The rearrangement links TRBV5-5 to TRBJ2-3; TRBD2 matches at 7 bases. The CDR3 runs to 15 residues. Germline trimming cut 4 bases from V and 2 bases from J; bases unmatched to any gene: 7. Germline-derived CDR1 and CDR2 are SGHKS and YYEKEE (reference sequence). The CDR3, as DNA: TGTGCCAGCAGCAAAAGCGGGGTGGCCACAGATACGCAGTATTTT. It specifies CASSKSGVATDTQYF.